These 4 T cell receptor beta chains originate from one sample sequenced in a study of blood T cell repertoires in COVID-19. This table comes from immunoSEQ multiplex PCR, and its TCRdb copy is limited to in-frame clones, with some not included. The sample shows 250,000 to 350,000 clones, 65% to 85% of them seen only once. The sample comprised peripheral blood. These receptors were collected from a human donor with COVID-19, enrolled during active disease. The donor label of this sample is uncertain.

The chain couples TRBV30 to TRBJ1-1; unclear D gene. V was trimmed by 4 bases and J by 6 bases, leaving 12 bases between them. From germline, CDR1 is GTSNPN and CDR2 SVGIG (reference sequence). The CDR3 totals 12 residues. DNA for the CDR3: TGTGCCTGGATTCGGGAGGGCGCTGAAGCTTTCTTT. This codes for CAWIREGAEAFF.

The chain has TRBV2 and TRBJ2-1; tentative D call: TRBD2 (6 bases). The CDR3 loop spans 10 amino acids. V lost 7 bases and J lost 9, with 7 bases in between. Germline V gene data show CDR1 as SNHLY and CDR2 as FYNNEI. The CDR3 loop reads CASKEGEQFF. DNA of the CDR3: TGTGCCAGCAAGGAGGGTGAGCAGTTCTTC.

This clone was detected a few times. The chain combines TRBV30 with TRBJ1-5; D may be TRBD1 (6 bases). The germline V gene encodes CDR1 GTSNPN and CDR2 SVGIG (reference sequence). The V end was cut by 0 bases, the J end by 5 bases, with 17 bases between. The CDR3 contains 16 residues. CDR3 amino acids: CAWSVQGGKGDQPQHF. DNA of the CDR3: TGTGCCTGGAGTGTACAGGGAGGGAAAGGCGATCAGCCCCAGCATTTT.

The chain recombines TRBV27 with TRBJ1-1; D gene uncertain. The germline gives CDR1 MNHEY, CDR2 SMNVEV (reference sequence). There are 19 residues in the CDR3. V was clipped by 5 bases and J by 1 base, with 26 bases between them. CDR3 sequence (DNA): TGTGCCAGCAGTCTAAAGCCGATAACCCAATCCCCTCAGAACACTGAAGCTTTCTTT. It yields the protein CASSLKPITQSPQNTEAFF.